This T cell receptor beta chain was identified in a study of control samples from healthy donors and cancer patients. J was trimmed by 5 bases and V by 4 bases; bases with no gene match: 16. Germline V gene lookup returns CDR1 MNHNS and CDR2 SASEGT. The CDR3 is 18 residues long. Sequencing was performed with immunoSEQ multiplex PCR; in TCRdb, only in-frame clones are kept and a portion is missing. The repertoire holds about 130,000 clones, with about 88% as singletons. This receptor was identified in a middle-aged man in good health. The rearrangement joins TRBV6-1 to TRBJ2-5; 10 nucleotides align to TRBD2. Input material: blood. The CDR3 sequence is CASSAIGTSDTWLETQYF. The CDR3 coding sequence is TGTGCCAGCAGTGCCATCGGGACTAGCGACACCTGGTTGGAGACCCAGTACTTC.